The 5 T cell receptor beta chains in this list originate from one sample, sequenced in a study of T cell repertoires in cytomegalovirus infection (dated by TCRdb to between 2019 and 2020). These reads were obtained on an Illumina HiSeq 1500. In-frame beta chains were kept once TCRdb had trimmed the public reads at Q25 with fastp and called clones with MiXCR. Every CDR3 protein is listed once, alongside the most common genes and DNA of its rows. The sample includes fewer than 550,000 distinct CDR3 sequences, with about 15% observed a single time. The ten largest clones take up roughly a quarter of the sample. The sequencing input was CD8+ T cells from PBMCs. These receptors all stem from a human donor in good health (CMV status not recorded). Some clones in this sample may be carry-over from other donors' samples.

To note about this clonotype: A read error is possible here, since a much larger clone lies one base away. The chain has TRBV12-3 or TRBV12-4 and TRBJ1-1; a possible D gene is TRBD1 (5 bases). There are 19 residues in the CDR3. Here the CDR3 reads CASSLGIGTLQNLNTEVFF. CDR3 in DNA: TGTGCCAGCAGTTTAGGGATAGGGACCCTCCAGAATTTGAACACTGAAGTTTTCTTT.

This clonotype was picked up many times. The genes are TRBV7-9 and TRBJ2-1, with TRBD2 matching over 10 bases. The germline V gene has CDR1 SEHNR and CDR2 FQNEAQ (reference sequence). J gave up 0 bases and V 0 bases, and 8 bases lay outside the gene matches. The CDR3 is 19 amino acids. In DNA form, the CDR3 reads TGTGCCAGCAGCTTAGCGGATGGGGGACTAGCGTCCTCCTACAATGAGCAGTTCTTC. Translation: CASSLADGGLASSYNEQFF.

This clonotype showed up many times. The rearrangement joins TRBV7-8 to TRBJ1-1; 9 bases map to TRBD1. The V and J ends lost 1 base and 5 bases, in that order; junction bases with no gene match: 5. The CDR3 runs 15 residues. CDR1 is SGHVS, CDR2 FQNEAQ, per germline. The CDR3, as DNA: TGTGCCAGCAGCTTAGTACAGGGGGCAGATACTGAAGCTTTCTTT. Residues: CASSLVQGADTEAFF.

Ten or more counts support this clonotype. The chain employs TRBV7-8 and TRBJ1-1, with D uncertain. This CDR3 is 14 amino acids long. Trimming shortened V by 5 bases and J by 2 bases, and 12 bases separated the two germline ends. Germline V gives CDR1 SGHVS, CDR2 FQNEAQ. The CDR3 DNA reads TGTGCCAGCAGCCCAGGACTGATTAACACTGAAGCTTTCTTT. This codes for CASSPGLINTEAFF.

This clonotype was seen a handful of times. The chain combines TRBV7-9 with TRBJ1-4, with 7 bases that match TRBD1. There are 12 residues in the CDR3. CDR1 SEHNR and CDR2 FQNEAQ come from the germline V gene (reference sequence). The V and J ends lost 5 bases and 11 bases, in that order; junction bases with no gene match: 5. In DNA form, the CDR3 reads TGTGCCAGCAGCGTCGACAGGGACAAACTGTTTTTT. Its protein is CASSVDRDKLFF. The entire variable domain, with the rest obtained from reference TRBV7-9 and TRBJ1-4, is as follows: DTGVSQNPRHKITKRGQNVTFRCDPISEHNRLYWYRQTLGQGPEFLTYFQNEAQLEKSRLLSDRFSAERPKGSFSTLEIQRTEQGDSAMYLCASSVDRDKLFFGSGTQLSVL.